The rows below give T cell receptor beta chains drawn from one sample of a study of shared clonotypes between healthy human individuals. Profiled with immunoSEQ multiplex PCR; TCRdb holds only in-frame clones, not every one. The table has about 1.1 million clones, roughly 74% seen once. The sample consisted of memory CD4+ T cells from PBMCs. The receptor source for this set is a man younger than 35 in good health. Some clones in this sample may be carry-over from other donors' samples. Both conserved end residues are part of each CDR3. The D gene is left open where the match is weak. Only some rows state a clone size, as once, few, many or a class for expanded clones.

size: .
V: TRBV28
D: TRBD2
J: TRBJ2-7
DNA: TGTGCCAGCAGTTTACATGGACTAGGGCCCTCCTACGAGCAGTACTTC
CDR3: CASSLHGLGPSYEQYF

size: .
V: TRBV5-4
D: .
J: TRBJ1-2
DNA: TGTGCCAGCAGCTGGCAGGGAGACTATGGCTACACCTTC
CDR3: CASSWQGDYGYTF

size: .
V: TRBV11-1
D: .
J: TRBJ1-4
DNA: TGTGCCAGCAGCTTGGAGACGGCTAATGAAAAACTGTTTTTT
CDR3: CASSLETANEKLFF

size: .
V: TRBV5-1
D: TRBD1
J: TRBJ1-2
DNA: TGCGCCAGCAGTATCGGGACAGGGGCTCCCTATGGCTACACCTTC
CDR3: CASSIGTGAPYGYTF

size: few
V: TRBV27
D: TRBD2
J: TRBJ2-1
DNA: TGTGCCAGCAGTTTACTTGCGGGAGGACGACTACCCAATGAGCAGTTCTTC
CDR3: CASSLLAGGRLPNEQFF

size: .
V: TRBV4-1
D: .
J: TRBJ2-7
DNA: TGCGCCAGCAGCCAAGAGGAGGGGGCGTACTACGAGCAGTACTTC
CDR3: CASSQEEGAYYEQYF

size: .
V: TRBV9
D: TRBD1
J: TRBJ2-2
DNA: TGTGCCAGCAGCACTCGGACAGGGAGAACCGGGGAGCTGTTTTTT
CDR3: CASSTRTGRTGELFF

size: .
V: TRBV5-4
D: .
J: TRBJ2-5
DNA: TGTGCCAGCAGCTTGCGGTTTTCAGGGACCCAGTACTTC
CDR3: CASSLRFSGTQYF

size: .
V: TRBV19
D: .
J: TRBJ1-2
DNA: TGTGCCAGTAGTATTATACAGAACTATGGCTACACCTTC
CDR3: CASSIIQNYGYTF

size: .
V: TRBV28
D: .
J: TRBJ1-6
DNA: TGTGCCAGCAGTACGCCCCAAATCCGGAATTCACCCCTCCACTTT
CDR3: CASSTPQIRNSPLHF

size: .
V: TRBV5-1
D: .
J: TRBJ1-5
DNA: TGCGCCAGCAGCTTGGCTGTCCAGGGGCCCCAGCATTTT
CDR3: CASSLAVQGPQHF

size: .
V: TRBV9
D: .
J: TRBJ2-3
DNA: TGTGCCAGCAGCCTAGAGAGTAGCGTGGGGACAGATACGCAGTATTTT
CDR3: CASSLESSVGTDTQYF

size: few
V: TRBV18
D: .
J: TRBJ1-5
DNA: TGTGCCAGCTCAAGGCAGGGCCAGCCCCAGCATTTT
CDR3: CASSRQGQPQHF

size: .
V: TRBV5-1
D: TRBD1
J: TRBJ2-1
DNA: TGCGCCAGCAGCGCGACAGGGCCAGGGGATGAGCAGTTCTTC
CDR3: CASSATGPGDEQFF

size: .
V: TRBV9
D: TRBD1
J: TRBJ1-2
DNA: TGTGCCAGCAGCGTGACAGGGGGCGCGGGCTATGGCTACACCTTC
CDR3: CASSVTGGAGYGYTF

size: .
V: TRBV28
D: .
J: TRBJ1-2
DNA: TGTGCCAGCAGTCCCGGGGTGGGCTATGGCTACACCTTC
CDR3: CASSPGVGYGYTF

size: .
V: TRBV10-1
D: .
J: TRBJ2-2
DNA: TGCGCCAGCTCGGAGGTCTCGGGCACCGGGGAGCTGTTTTTT
CDR3: CASSEVSGTGELFF

size: .
V: TRBV7-9
D: TRBD1
J: TRBJ2-2
DNA: TGTGCCAGCAGCTTAGTCCCTGGACAGGGTACCGGGGAGCTGTTTTTT
CDR3: CASSLVPGQGTGELFF

size: .
V: TRBV6-6
D: .
J: TRBJ2-1
DNA: TGTGCCAGCAGTTACGACGATGAGCAGTTCTTC
CDR3: CASSYDDEQFF

size: .
V: TRBV2
D: .
J: TRBJ2-5
DNA: TGTGCCAGCAACCCAGGGTACCAAGAGACCCAGTACTTC
CDR3: CASNPGYQETQYF

size: .
V: TRBV18
D: TRBD2
J: TRBJ2-3
DNA: TGTGCCAGCTCCTCGGAGGTTAGCGGGAGCACAGATACGCAGTATTTT
CDR3: CASSSEVSGSTDTQYF

size: .
V: TRBV11-2
D: TRBD2
J: TRBJ2-1
DNA: TGTGCCAGCAGCATCTCCACTAGCGGTGAGCCGTTCTTC
CDR3: CASSISTSGEPFF

size: .
V: TRBV28
D: .
J: TRBJ2-7
DNA: TGTGCCAGCATGAACAGTGCCTACGAGCAGTACTTC
CDR3: CASMNSAYEQYF

size: .
V: TRBV4-1
D: .
J: TRBJ1-3
DNA: TGCGCCAGCAGCCCAACGGGAAACACCATATATTTT
CDR3: CASSPTGNTIYF

size: few
V: TRBV4-1
D: .
J: TRBJ1-2
DNA: TGCGCCAGCAGCCAAGTCGGTATCTACACCTTC
CDR3: CASSQVGIYTF

size: .
V: TRBV28
D: .
J: TRBJ1-2
DNA: TGTGCCAGCAGTTTAATCCAGGGAAAGAAAGGCTACACCTTC
CDR3: CASSLIQGKKGYTF

size: .
V: TRBV6-1
D: TRBD1
J: TRBJ1-4
DNA: TGTGCCAGCAGTGATCCGGACAGGGGGAATGAAAAACTGTTTTTT
CDR3: CASSDPDRGNEKLFF

size: once
V: TRBV5-1
D: TRBD1
J: TRBJ2-7
DNA: TGCGCCAGCAGCTGGAAGCAGGGGGCAGCCTACGAGCAGTACTTC
CDR3: CASSWKQGAAYEQYF

size: .
V: TRBV4-1
D: .
J: TRBJ2-1
DNA: TGCGCCAGCAGCCAAGTACGTAGTGAGCAGTTCTTC
CDR3: CASSQVRSEQFF

size: .
V: TRBV7-2
D: .
J: TRBJ2-3
DNA: TGTGCCAGCAGTAGGACTCGCACAGATACGCAGTATTTT
CDR3: CASSRTRTDTQYF

size: many
V: TRBV4-1
D: .
J: TRBJ2-3
DNA: TGCGCCAGCAGCCAAGGGACTAAAGGCGGCACAGATACGCAGTATTTT
CDR3: CASSQGTKGGTDTQYF

size: .
V: TRBV11-3
D: .
J: TRBJ2-7
DNA: TGTGCCAGCAGCTTAGGTCCTACTTCGCCCTACGAGCAGTACTTC
CDR3: CASSLGPTSPYEQYF

size: .
V: TRBV11-3
D: .
J: TRBJ2-3
DNA: TGTGCCAGCAGCTCGACCGGAGATACGCAGTATTTT
CDR3: CASSSTGDTQYF

size: .
V: TRBV4-3
D: .
J: TRBJ1-1
DNA: TGCGCCAGCAGCAATGTGGGGGGGCGCGGAAACACTGAAGCTTTCTTT
CDR3: CASSNVGGRGNTEAFF

size: many
V: TRBV5-4
D: TRBD2
J: TRBJ2-7
DNA: TGTGCCAGCAGCTCGCTCGTCGCGGGGGGGAGCTCCTACGAGCAGTACTTC
CDR3: CASSSLVAGGSSYEQYF

size: .
V: TRBV2
D: .
J: TRBJ1-1
DNA: TGTGCGGGGTCCGGGGAGTCCAACACTGAAGCTTTCTTT
CDR3: CAGSGESNTEAFF